Reported below is one T cell receptor (beta chain). Its target is not known. The validation cohort, a group of some 120 subjects, included the donors and was separate from the roughly 600-subject first cohort. Sequenced by immunoSEQ multiplex PCR; TCRdb stores in-frame clones only, minus some. The table has 100,000 to 150,000 clones, nearly 90% seen once; the top ten hold more than 1%. The germline V gene encodes CDR1 SEHNR and CDR2 FQNEAQ (reference sequence). This CDR3 comprises 14 residues. V was clipped by 8 bases and J by 2 bases, with 15 bases between them. This record comes from a study of cytomegalovirus exposure and HLA in healthy donors. Study-wide findings and caveats: Using the classifier, cytomegalovirus status was reportedly diagnosed with high specificity and sensitivity. Later, an analysis found that TCR clusters from the first cohort tended to co-occur in the 120 or so validation repertoires. The study flagged some 170 TCR beta chains as cytomegalovirus-associated.

The sequenced sample was PBMCs. The TCR originated in a woman aged 18 to 35 in good health and CMV-seronegative. The V call is TRBV7-9, the J call TRBJ1-2; D might be TRBD1 (5 bases). For the CDR3, the DNA is TGTGCCAGCGCCCCCGGGGGGATCAACTATGGCTACACCTTC. It is translated as CASAPGGINYGYTF.